This T cell receptor (beta chain) was recorded in a study of blood T cell repertoires in COVID-19. In the study overall: Sites in the United States, Italy and Spain provided acute and convalescent COVID-19 samples. T cells, B-cell-depleted T cells, or PBMCs provided the cDNA or gDNA that served as material.

As processed by the authors: Counts of nucleated cells, estimated from reference gene primer amplification, were obtained. The repertoire was sequenced with immunoSEQ multiplex PCR; TCRdb's copy has only in-frame clones and lacks some. For V, J and clone size, that table is used; D and trimming come from the DNA. The sample carries 240,000 or so clones, 81% recorded once. V was clipped by 2 bases and J by 8 bases; unmatched bases: 8. Germline lookup yields CDR1 MNHNY and CDR2 SVGAGI (reference sequence). This CDR3 region has 15 residues. This chain uses TRBV6-6 with TRBJ1-4; TRBD1 matches at 7 bases. This clonotype was obtained from a woman older than 75 with COVID-19, enrolled during active disease. The specimen sequenced was peripheral blood. As DNA, the CDR3 is TGTGCCAGCAGTTACGGGGACAGCGCGGGCGAAAAACTGTTTTTT. It is translated as CASSYGDSAGEKLFF.